This TCR beta chain was identified in a study of cytomegalovirus exposure and HLA in healthy donors. Notes on the study in general: Per published reports, the classifier diagnosed cytomegalovirus status with high specificity and sensitivity. A later analysis associated some 18,000 TCR beta sequences with HLA alleles at a 0.05 false discovery rate.

Points on this clone: The antigen remains unidentified.

With 60 Vbeta and 13 Jbeta primers, the PCR was carried out. Data came from immunoSEQ multiplex PCR; TCRdb stores just in-frame clones and leaves some out. This sample has about 200,000 clones, with more than 60% found just once. Sequenced sample: PBMCs. The TCR sequence derives from a girl aged 2-9 years in good health and CMV-seronegative.

The CDR3 nucleotides are TGTGCCAGTAGGGCAGGGGAGACTGAAGCTTTCTTT. This encodes CASRAGETEAFF. This rearrangement joins TRBV19 to TRBJ1-1; D might be TRBD1 (6 bases). Germline V lookup: CDR1 LNHDA, CDR2 SQIVND (reference sequence). CDR3 size: 12 residues. The germline V and J ends were trimmed by 6 bases and 5 bases, with 10 bases remaining between them.